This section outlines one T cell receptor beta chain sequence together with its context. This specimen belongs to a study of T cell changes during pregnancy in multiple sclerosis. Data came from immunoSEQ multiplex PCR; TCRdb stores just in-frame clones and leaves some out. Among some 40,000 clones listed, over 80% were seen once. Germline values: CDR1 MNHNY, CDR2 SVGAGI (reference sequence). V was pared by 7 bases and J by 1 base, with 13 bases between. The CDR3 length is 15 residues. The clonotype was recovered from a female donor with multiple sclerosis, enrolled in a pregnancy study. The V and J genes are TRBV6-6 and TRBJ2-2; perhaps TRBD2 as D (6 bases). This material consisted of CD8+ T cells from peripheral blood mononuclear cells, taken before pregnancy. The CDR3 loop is CASNTFSGNTGELFF. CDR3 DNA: TGTGCCAGCAATACCTTTAGCGGGAACACCGGGGAGCTGTTTTTT.